This record covers a single TCR beta chain. Generated by immunoSEQ multiplex PCR, the TCRdb table keeps only in-frame clones and is missing some. The sample lists around 270,000 clones, more than 65% occurring once. Germline-derived CDR1 and CDR2 are DFQATT and SNEGSKA (reference sequence). The CDR3 is 11 amino acids. The V end was cut by 7 bases, the J end by 8 bases, with 11 bases between. The data stem from a study of blood T cell repertoires in COVID-19. This receptor was taken from an older person with COVID-19, enrolled during active disease. V gene TRBV20-1 combines with J gene TRBJ1-4; no firm D call. Input material: peripheral blood. The CDR3 nucleotides are TGCAGTGAATCCCGCGAAGAAAAACTGTTTTTT. It specifies CSESREEKLFF.